The sequence of this T cell receptor (beta chain) was determined in a study of neoadjuvant anti-PD-1 for oral cavity cancer. Stated time point: after neoadjuvant nivolumab, at surgical resection. Analysis of PBMCs was direct, with no culture step. This clone was picked up one time. Germline CDR1 reads SGHRS; CDR2 reads YFSETQ. This CDR3 has 15 residues. The ends lost 2 bases at V and 6 bases at J; junction bases unmatched: 7. Profiling relied on immunoSEQ multiplex PCR, and the TCRdb table lists in-frame clones only, not all of them. The data show roughly 15,000 clones, roughly three quarters seen once.

The sequencing here drew on PBMCs, taken after nivolumab (anti-PD-1) treatment. V gene TRBV5-1 combines with J gene TRBJ2-7, with 11 bases aligning to TRBD2. The origin of this receptor is a person between 35 and 79 years old with oral cavity squamous cell carcinoma. CDR3 bases: TGCGCCAGCAGCTTTACTAGCGGGAGTATTTCCGAGCAGTACTTC. This codes for CASSFTSGSISEQYF.